Below, 13 T cell receptor beta chains from the same sample are listed, as sequenced in a study of early T cells in non-severe SARS-CoV-2 infection. Using its own MiXCR run on the 5' RACE reads, TCRdb lists one record per CDR3 protein. The data show under 85,000 distinct CDR3 sequences, with roughly 13% seen just once and 5.2% held by the top ten. What was sequenced was whole blood. Receptors were obtained from an adult who was a healthcare worker with PCR-confirmed SARS-CoV-2 infection or an uninfected control (not recorded which).

This clonotype was seen a few times. The chain uses TRBV9 and TRBJ2-5; D remains ambiguous. This CDR3 contains 15 residues. Germline V gives CDR1 SGDLS, CDR2 YYNGEE. Trimming removed 3 bases from V and 4 bases from J, with 16 bases in between. DNA for the CDR3: TGTGCCAGCAGCGCCTACTCTGTCGGTGGAGAGACCCAGTACTTC. As protein: CASSAYSVGGETQYF.

This clonotype was observed at least ten times. This sequence joins TRBV29-1 and TRBJ2-2; TRBD1 agrees at 8 bases. In germline, CDR1 is SQVTM, CDR2 ANQGSEA. V dropped 6 bases and J dropped 7; count of bases not matched to a gene: 7. The CDR3 sequence is 13 residues long. CDR3 sequence: CSVKGQANGELFF. CDR3 nucleotides: TGCAGCGTGAAGGGACAGGCGAACGGGGAGCTGTTTTTT.

The chain uses TRBV12-5 and TRBJ1-1; possibly TRBD1 for D (6 bases). Trimming removed 5 bases at V and 6 bases at J, with 13 bases between. The CDR3 loop spans 13 amino acids. Germline assignment: CDR1 LGHNT and CDR2 FRNRAP. This CDR3 is CASGRTALAEAFF. The CDR3 DNA is TGTGCTAGTGGTCGGACAGCGTTAGCTGAAGCTTTCTTT.

This clonotype was observed a handful of times. V and J are TRBV10-3 and TRBJ2-5; the D is unclear. This CDR3 spans 12 amino acids. The V gene lost 2 bases and the J gene lost 5 bases, with 6 bases spanning the gap. Per the germline V gene, CDR1 is ENHRY and CDR2 is SYGVKD. The CDR3 protein is CAISEAEETQYF. The CDR3 DNA follows: TGTGCCATCAGTGAGGCGGAGGAGACCCAGTACTTC.

This clonotype has only a few counts. V gene TRBV13 combines with J gene TRBJ1-4, with TRBD1 identical over 8 bases. There are 14 residues in the CDR3. Germline CDR1 PRHDT, CDR2 FYEKMQ (reference sequence). V was pared by 5 bases and J by 8 bases, with 7 bases of the junction left unmatched. This CDR3 is CASSLQGAGEKLFF. The CDR3 DNA reads as TGTGCCAGCAGCCTCCAGGGGGCCGGGGAAAAACTGTTTTTT. Full variable domain (missing parts from reference TRBV13 and TRBJ1-4): AAGVIQSPRHLIKEKRETATLKCYPIPRHDTVYWYQQGPGQDPQFLISFYEKMQSDKGSIPDRFSAQQFSDYHSELNMSSLELGDSALYFCASSLQGAGEKLFFGSGTQLSVL.

This clonotype was picked up a small number of times. The chain combines TRBV14 with TRBJ2-5, with D unresolved. CDR3 length: 16 residues. CDR1 is SGHDN and CDR2 is FVKESK in the germline V gene. V was trimmed by 4 bases and J by 0 bases, leaving 15 bases between them. Here the CDR3 DNA reads TGTGCCAGCAGCCCTGCAATACACGTGTACCAAGAGACCCAGTACTTC. This encodes CASSPAIHVYQETQYF. The complete variable domain, with remaining parts taken from reference TRBV14 and TRBJ2-5, reads EAGVTQFPSHSVIEKGQTVTLRCDPISGHDNLYWYRRVMGKEIKFLLHFVKESKQDESGMPNNRFLAERTGGTYSTLKVQPAELEDSGVYFCASSPAIHVYQETQYFGPGTRLLVL.

The J gene is TRBJ2-7, the V gene TRBV4-2, with D unclear. There are 13 residues in the CDR3. Germline V gene sequence: CDR1 LGHNA, CDR2 YNFKEQ. V dropped 3 bases and J dropped 4 bases, with 10 bases sitting between them. The CDR3 is CASSQGLWYEQYF. The CDR3 bases are TGTGCCAGCAGCCAGGGATTGTGGTACGAGCAGTACTTC.

This clonotype was counted at least ten times. The rearrangement joins TRBV29-1 to TRBJ1-1; weak D call: TRBD1 (5 bases). The CDR3 totals 13 residues. Germline values: CDR1 SQVTM, CDR2 ANQGSEA. CDR3 sequence reads: CSYGQGFADEAFF. The CDR3 nucleotides are TGCAGTTATGGCCAGGGTTTCGCTGATGAAGCTTTCTTT.

The chain couples TRBV29-1 to TRBJ2-3; D may be TRBD2 (5 bases). Trimming cost V 4 bases and J 7 bases, with 12 bases left between them. This CDR3 spans 12 amino acids. The germline V gene encodes CDR1 SQVTM and CDR2 ANQGSEA. The CDR3 is CSVAASMNTQYF. CDR3 bases: TGCAGCGTTGCGGCTAGCATGAATACGCAGTATTTT.

The genes are TRBV7-9 and TRBJ2-3; D is unclear. V was pared by 2 bases and J by 8 bases, with 11 bases between. From germline, CDR1 is SEHNR and CDR2 FQNEAQ (reference sequence). CDR3 length: 13 amino acids. The CDR3 region is CASSLTTGGTQYF. In DNA form, the CDR3 reads TGTGCCAGCAGCTTAACCACCGGTGGTACGCAGTATTTT.

This clonotype occurred many times. In DNA, the CDR3 is TGTGCCAGCAGACCTGAGAACAATGAGCAGTTCTTC. This sequence encodes CASRPENNEQFF. The chain is built from TRBV11-3 and TRBJ2-1; the D is unclear. V dropped 6 bases and J dropped 5 bases, with 8 bases sitting between them. There are 12 residues in the CDR3. Per germline, CDR1 SGHNT and CDR2 YENEEA.

The table lists this clonotype with a few counts. V usage is TRBV7-2 and J usage is TRBJ1-5, with D hard to call. Trimming left V 1 base short and J 5 bases short, with 3 bases between. The CDR3 is 12 residues long. Per the germline V gene, CDR1 is SGHTA and CDR2 is FQGNSA. The CDR3 reads CASSLGYQPQHF. The CDR3 DNA is TGTGCCAGCAGCTTAGGGTATCAGCCCCAGCATTTT. Filled out from reference TRBV7-2 and TRBJ1-5, the complete variable domain reads GAGVSQSPSNKVTEKGKDVELRCDPISGHTALYWYRQSLGQGLEFLIYFQGNSAPDKSGLPSDRFSAERTGGSVSTLTIQRTQQEDSAVYLCASSLGYQPQHFGDGTRLSIL.

The chain uses TRBV19 and TRBJ1-2; no clear D. Germline V CDR1 and CDR2: LNHDA, SQIVND (reference sequence). The CDR3 sequence is 12 residues long. Trimming shortened V by 4 bases and J by 4 bases, and 7 bases separated the two germline ends. The CDR3 here is CASSNGPYGYTF. The CDR3 DNA sequence: TGTGCCAGTAGTAACGGCCCCTATGGCTACACCTTC.